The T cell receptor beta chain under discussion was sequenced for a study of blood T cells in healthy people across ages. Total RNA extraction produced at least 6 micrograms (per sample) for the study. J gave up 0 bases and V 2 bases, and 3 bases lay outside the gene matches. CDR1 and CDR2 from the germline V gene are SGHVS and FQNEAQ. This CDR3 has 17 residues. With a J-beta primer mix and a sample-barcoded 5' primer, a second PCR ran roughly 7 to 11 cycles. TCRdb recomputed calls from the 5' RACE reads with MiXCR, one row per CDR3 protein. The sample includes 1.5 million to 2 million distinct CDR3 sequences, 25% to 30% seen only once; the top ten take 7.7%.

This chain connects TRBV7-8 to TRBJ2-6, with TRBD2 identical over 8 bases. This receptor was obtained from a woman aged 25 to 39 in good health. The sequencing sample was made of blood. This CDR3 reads CASSLRGGRSGANVLTF. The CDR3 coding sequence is TGTGCCAGCAGCTTACGGGGGGGGCGCTCTGGGGCCAACGTCCTGACTTTC. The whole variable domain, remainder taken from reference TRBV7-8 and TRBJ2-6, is GAGVSQSPRYKVAKRGQDVALRCDPISGHVSLFWYQQALGQGPEFLTYFQNEAQLDKSGLPSDRFFAERPEGSVSTLKIQRTQQEDSAVYLCASSLRGGRSGANVLTFGAGSRLTVL.